The 13 T cell receptor beta chains below come from one sample, sequenced in a study of cytomegalovirus exposure and HLA in healthy donors. This PCR relied on a set of 60 Vbeta primers and 13 Jbeta primers. TCRdb's table, derived via immunoSEQ multiplex PCR, lists solely in-frame clones and lacks some. The sample shows some 220,000 clones, just under 80% of them seen only once. Sequencing was performed on PBMCs. These TCRs come from a boy aged 5-17 years in good health and CMV-seronegative.

This chain uses TRBV5-4 with TRBJ1-2; D not certain. Germline V CDR1 and CDR2: SGHNT, YYREEE (reference sequence). V was cut by 2 bases and J by 8 bases, with 10 bases left in between. The CDR3 has 12 amino acids. CDR3 protein: CASSFKVEGYTF. The CDR3 DNA reads TGTGCCAGCAGCTTCAAAGTAGAGGGCTACACCTTC. The variable domain in full, with the rest retrieved from reference TRBV5-4 and TRBJ1-2, is ETGVTQSPTHLIKTRGQQVTLRCSSQSGHNTVSWYQQALGQGPQFIFQYYREEENGRGNFPPRFSGLQFPNYSSELNVNALELDDSALYLCASSFKVEGYTFGSGTRLTVV.

This clone was counted only a few times. The chain links TRBV15 to TRBJ2-1, with 8 bases fitting TRBD2. This CDR3 has 16 amino acids. Unmatched junction bases numbered 10, after V lost 3 bases and J lost 6 bases. Germline-derived CDR1 and CDR2 are LNHNV and YYDKDF (reference sequence). For the CDR3, the DNA is TGTGCCACCAGCAGGTTAGCCGGGAGGGCCTCCAATGAGCAGTTCTTC. Its protein product is CATSRLAGRASNEQFF.

This sequence joins TRBV27 and TRBJ2-1; D gene unclear. V lost 6 bases to trimming and J lost 1 base, with 10 bases between them. CDR3 length: 14 amino acids. Per germline, CDR1 MNHEY and CDR2 SMNVEV (reference sequence). The DNA for the CDR3 is TGTGCCAGCAGATATGGCCTGTCCTACAATGAGCAGTTCTTC. It codes for CASRYGLSYNEQFF.

The CDR3 here is CASSESGIAEAFF. The DNA of the CDR3 is TGTGCCAGCAGTGAGAGCGGCATAGCTGAAGCTTTCTTT. The gene calls are TRBV6-4 and TRBJ1-1; D is undetermined. The length of the CDR3 is 13 residues. Germline CDR1 MRHNA, CDR2 SNTAGT. V was shortened by 3 bases and J by 6 bases, with 11 bases between the two germline ends.

Remarks on this clone: The junction differs from germline at one of its ends, possibly a read error. This sequence joins TRBV2 and TRBJ1-2; no firm D call. The CDR3 sequence is 14 residues long. CDR1 is SNHLY and CDR2 is FYNNEI in the germline V gene. The CDR3 nucleotides are TGTGCCAGCGGTGAAAGGCAGGCTAACTATGGCTACACCTTC. This translates into CASGERQANYGYTF.

Comment on this clone: This sample includes further DNA sequences coding for the same CDR3. This chain links TRBV28 with TRBJ2-7; D not resolved. V was cut by 3 bases and J by 0 bases, with 3 bases left in between. In germline, CDR1 is MDHEN, CDR2 SYDVKM. The CDR3 runs 12 residues. CDR3 sequence reads: CASSLRSYEQYF. CDR3 nucleotide sequence: TGTGCCAGCAGTTTGCGCTCCTACGAGCAGTACTTC.

This clone was counted a few times. Other DNA sequences in the sample encode the same CDR3. V gene TRBV6-6 combines with J gene TRBJ2-7, with 12 bases lining up with TRBD1. J lost 5 bases, V lost 0 bases, and 2 bases had no gene match. The CDR3 totals 15 residues. Per the germline V gene, CDR1 is MNHNY and CDR2 is SVGAGI (reference sequence). The CDR3: CASSYSGTGGNEQYF. In nucleotides, the CDR3 is TGTGCCAGCAGTTACTCGGGGACAGGGGGCAACGAGCAGTACTTC.

With respect to this clone: The identical CDR3 is also encoded by other nucleotide sequences in the sample. CDR3 bases: TGCGCCAGCAGCTTGGTTAGCGGGAGCGATACGCAGTATTTT. As protein: CASSLVSGSDTQYF. V gene TRBV5-1 combines with J gene TRBJ2-3; 9 bases fit TRBD2. Germline CDR1 and CDR2: SGHRS and YFSETQ. This CDR3 has 14 residues. After removal of 0 bases from V and 6 bases from J, the junction contained 2 bases not matched to a gene.

This chain links TRBV5-6 with TRBJ1-2, with 7 bases matching TRBD1. This CDR3 contains 16 residues. Germline assignment: CDR1 SGHDT and CDR2 YYEEEE. With V trimmed by 5 bases and J by 0 bases, 10 bases remained unmatched. CDR3 nucleotide sequence: TGTGCCAGCAGTTCAAGACAGGGCCAAACTAACTATGGCTACACCTTC. This codes for CASSSRQGQTNYGYTF.

The CDR3 here is CSVEEGTGYYEQYF. In DNA, the CDR3 is TGCAGCGTTGAAGAGGGGACAGGGTACTACGAGCAGTACTTC. The rearrangement joins TRBV29-1 to TRBJ2-7; TRBD1 matches at 9 bases. This CDR3 spans 14 amino acids. Trimming removed 0 bases from V and 3 bases from J; junction bases left unmatched: 3. Germline V gene lookup returns CDR1 SQVTM and CDR2 ANQGSEA.

This CDR3 reads CASSQPLGNTIYF. Here the CDR3 DNA reads TGCGCCAGCAGCCAACCACTTGGAAACACCATATATTTT. The V and J genes are TRBV4-1 and TRBJ1-3; no clear D. The V end lost 2 bases, the J end lost 3 bases, and 5 bases lay between the germline ends. The V gene's germline CDR1 is MGHRA and CDR2 YSYEKL. This CDR3 is 13 amino acids long.

The V gene is TRBV7-2, the J gene TRBJ2-7; TRBD2 aligns across 10 bases. The CDR3 is 15 amino acids. Germline lookup yields CDR1 SGHTA and CDR2 FQGNSA. The V and J ends lost 5 bases and 4 bases, in that order; junction bases with no gene match: 8. For the CDR3, the DNA is TGTGCCAGCAGCCTCCAAAGCGGGAGGGTTTACGAGCAGTACTTC. As protein: CASSLQSGRVYEQYF.

The chain links TRBV9 to TRBJ1-2; D is perhaps TRBD1 (6 bases). CDR1 is SGDLS, CDR2 YYNGEE, per germline. The CDR3 is made up of 12 amino acids. With 4 bases removed from V and 10 bases from J, the gap between germline ends came to 14 bases. The CDR3 DNA reads as TGTGCCAGCAGCCAACAGGGCGGTGACTACACCTTC. Its translation: CASSQQGGDYTF.